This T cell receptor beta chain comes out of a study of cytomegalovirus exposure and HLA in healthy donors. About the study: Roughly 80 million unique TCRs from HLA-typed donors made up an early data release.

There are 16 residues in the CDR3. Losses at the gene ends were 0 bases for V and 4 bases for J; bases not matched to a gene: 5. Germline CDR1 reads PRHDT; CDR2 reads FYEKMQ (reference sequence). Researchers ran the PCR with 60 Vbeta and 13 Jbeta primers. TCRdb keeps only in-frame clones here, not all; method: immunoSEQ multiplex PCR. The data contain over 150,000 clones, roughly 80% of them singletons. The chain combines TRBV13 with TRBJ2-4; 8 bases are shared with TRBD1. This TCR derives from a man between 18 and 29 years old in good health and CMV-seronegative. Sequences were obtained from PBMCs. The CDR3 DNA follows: TGTGCCAGCAGCTTAGGGTCAGGGGGCTCAAAAAACATTCAGTACTTC. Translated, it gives CASSLGSGGSKNIQYF.